A single sample gave rise to the 2 T cell receptor beta chains below, sequenced in a study of cytomegalovirus exposure and HLA in healthy donors. Primers: 60 Vbeta forward and 13 Jbeta reverse. Only in-frame clones appear in the TCRdb table, and some are missing; sequencing was by immunoSEQ multiplex PCR. The table includes approximately 140,000 clones, 65% to 90% detected once. Sequencing used PBMCs. The origin of the receptors is a girl aged 2 to 9 in good health and CMV-seronegative.

In regard to this clone: The junction differs from germline at one of its ends, possibly a read error. V is TRBV29-1 and J is TRBJ1-1; D unclear. CDR1 and CDR2 from the germline V gene are SQVTM and ANQGSEA. The CDR3 spans 13 residues. The CDR3 loop is CSAELRLRTEAFF. CDR3 nucleotide sequence: TGCAGCGCTGAACTGCGATTGAGGACTGAAGCTTTCTTT.

V usage is TRBV23-1 and J usage is TRBJ2-1, with 8 bases that match TRBD1. TRBV23-1 is designated an ORF whose function remains uncertain. V lost 4 bases and J lost 3; bases outside the gene matches: 5. This CDR3 has 15 residues. The CDR3 DNA reads as TGCGCCAGCAGTCTGCCGGACAGGGACTACAATGAGCAGTTCTTC. It is translated as CASSLPDRDYNEQFF.